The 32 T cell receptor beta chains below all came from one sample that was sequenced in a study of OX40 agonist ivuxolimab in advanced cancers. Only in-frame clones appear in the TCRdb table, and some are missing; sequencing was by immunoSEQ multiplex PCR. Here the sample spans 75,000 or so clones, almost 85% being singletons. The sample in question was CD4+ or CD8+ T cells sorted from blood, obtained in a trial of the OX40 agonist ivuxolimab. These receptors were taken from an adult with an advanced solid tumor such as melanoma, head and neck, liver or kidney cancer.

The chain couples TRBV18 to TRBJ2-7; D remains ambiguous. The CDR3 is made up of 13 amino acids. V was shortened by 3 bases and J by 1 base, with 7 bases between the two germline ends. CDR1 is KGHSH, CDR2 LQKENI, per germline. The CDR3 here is CASSPANSYEQYF. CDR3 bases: TGTGCCAGCTCACCCGCTAATTCCTACGAGCAGTACTTC.

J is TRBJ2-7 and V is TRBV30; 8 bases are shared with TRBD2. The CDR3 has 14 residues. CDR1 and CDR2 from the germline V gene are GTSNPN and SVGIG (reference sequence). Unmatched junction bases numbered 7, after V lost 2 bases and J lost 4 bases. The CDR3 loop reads CAWSRLAGLYEQYF. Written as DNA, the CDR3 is TGTGCCTGGAGTCGATTAGCGGGGTTATACGAGCAGTACTTC. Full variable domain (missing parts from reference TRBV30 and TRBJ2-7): SQTIHQWPATLVQPVGSPLSLECTVEGTSNPNLYWYRQAAGRGLQLLFYSVGIGQISSEVPQNLSASRPQDRQFILSSKKLLLSDSGFYLCAWSRLAGLYEQYFGPGTRLTVT.

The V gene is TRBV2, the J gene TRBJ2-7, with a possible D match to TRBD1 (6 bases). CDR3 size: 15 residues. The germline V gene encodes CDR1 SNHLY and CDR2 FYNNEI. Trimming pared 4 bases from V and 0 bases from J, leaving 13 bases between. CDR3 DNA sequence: TGTGCCAGCAGTGGGGGACAATTACCCTCCTACGAGCAGTACTTC. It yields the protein CASSGGQLPSYEQYF.

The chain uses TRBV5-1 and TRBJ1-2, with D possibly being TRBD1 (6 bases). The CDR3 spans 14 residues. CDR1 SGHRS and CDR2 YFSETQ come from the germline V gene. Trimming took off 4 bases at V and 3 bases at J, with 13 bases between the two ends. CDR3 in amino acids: CASSRGQRDYGYTF. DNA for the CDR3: TGCGCCAGCAGCCGCGGACAGAGAGACTATGGCTACACCTTC.

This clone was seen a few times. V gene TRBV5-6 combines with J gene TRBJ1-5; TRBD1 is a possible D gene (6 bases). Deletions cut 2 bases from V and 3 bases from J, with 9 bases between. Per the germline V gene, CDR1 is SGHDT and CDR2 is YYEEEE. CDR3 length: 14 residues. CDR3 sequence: CASSFTGNNQPQHF. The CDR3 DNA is TGTGCCAGCAGCTTCACAGGGAACAATCAGCCCCAGCATTTT.

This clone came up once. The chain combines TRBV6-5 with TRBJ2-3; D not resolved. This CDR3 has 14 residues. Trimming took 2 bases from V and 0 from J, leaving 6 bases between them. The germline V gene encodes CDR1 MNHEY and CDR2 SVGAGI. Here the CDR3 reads CASSYVQSTDTQYF. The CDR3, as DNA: TGTGCCAGCAGTTACGTCCAGAGCACAGATACGCAGTATTTT.

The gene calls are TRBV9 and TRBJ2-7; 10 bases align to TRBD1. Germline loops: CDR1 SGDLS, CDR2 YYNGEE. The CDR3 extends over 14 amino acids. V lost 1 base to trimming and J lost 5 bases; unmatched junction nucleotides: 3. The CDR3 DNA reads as TGTGCCAGCAGCGTAAGACAGGGGGCCGACGAGCAGTACTTC. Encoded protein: CASSVRQGADEQYF.

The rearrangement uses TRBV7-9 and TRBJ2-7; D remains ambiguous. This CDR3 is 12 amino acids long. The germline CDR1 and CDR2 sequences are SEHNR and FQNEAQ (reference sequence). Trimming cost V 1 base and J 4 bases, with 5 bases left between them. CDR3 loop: CASSLDVYEQYF. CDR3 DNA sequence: TGTGCCAGCAGCTTAGATGTGTACGAGCAGTACTTC.

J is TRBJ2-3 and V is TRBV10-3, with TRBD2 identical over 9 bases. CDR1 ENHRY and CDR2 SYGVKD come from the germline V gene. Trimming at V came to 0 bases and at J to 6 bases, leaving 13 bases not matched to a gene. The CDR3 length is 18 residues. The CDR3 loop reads CAISESSSSGALRDTQYF. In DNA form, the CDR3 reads TGTGCCATCAGTGAGTCATCGTCTAGCGGGGCCCTTCGGGATACGCAGTATTTT.

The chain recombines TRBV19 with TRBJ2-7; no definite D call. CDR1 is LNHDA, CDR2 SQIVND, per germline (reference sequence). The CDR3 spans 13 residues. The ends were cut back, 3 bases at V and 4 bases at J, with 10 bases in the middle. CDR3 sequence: CASSIRRTYEQYF. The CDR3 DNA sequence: TGTGCCAGTAGTATTCGTCGAACATACGAGCAGTACTTC.

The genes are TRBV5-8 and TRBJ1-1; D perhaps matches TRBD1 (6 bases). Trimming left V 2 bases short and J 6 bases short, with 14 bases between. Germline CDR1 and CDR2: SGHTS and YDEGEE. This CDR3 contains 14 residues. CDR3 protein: CASSFKQGYAEAFF. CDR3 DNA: TGTGCCAGCAGCTTTAAACAGGGTTACGCTGAAGCTTTCTTT.

The CDR3 reads CASSSGLAGSYNEQFF. Written as DNA, the CDR3 is TGTGCCAGCAGTTCGGGACTAGCGGGCTCCTACAATGAGCAGTTCTTC. This chain connects TRBV27 to TRBJ2-1; 12 positions match TRBD2. V shed 4 bases and J 0 bases; nucleotides not matched to a gene: 1. CDR1 is MNHEY, CDR2 SMNVEV, per germline (reference sequence). CDR3 length: 16 amino acids.

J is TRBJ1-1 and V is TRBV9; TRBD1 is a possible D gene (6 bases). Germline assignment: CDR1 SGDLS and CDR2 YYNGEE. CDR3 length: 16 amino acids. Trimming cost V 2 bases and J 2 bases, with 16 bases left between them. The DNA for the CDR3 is TGTGCCAGCAGCGTCTACTCCGACAGGAGAAACACTGAAGCTTTCTTT. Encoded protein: CASSVYSDRRNTEAFF.

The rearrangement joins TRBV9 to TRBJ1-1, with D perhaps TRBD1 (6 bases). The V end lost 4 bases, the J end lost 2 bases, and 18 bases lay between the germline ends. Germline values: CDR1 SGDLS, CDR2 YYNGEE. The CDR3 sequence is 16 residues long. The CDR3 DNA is TGTGCCAGCAGCCTGGGGGGGCCGACAAGTAACACTGAAGCTTTCTTT. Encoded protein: CASSLGGPTSNTEAFF.

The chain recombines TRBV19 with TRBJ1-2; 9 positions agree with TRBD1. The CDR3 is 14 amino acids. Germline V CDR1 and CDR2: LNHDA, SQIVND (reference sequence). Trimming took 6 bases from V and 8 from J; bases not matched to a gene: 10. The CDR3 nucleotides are TGTGCCAGTAGGATCTCCGGGACAGGGAACGGCTACACCTTC. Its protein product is CASRISGTGNGYTF.

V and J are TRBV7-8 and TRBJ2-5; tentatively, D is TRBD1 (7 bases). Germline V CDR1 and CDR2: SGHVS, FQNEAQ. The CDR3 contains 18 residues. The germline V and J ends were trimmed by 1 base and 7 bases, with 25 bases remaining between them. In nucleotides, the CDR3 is TGTGCCAGCAGCTTAGATCTTGTGGGCGGACAGGTGGGGGGGACCCAGTACTTC. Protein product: CASSLDLVGGQVGGTQYF.

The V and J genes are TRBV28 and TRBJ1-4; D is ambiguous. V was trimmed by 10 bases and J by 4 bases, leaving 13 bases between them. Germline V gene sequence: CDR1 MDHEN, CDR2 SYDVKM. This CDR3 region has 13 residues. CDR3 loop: CAIQTFDNEKLFF. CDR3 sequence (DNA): TGTGCCATCCAGACGTTTGATAATGAAAAACTGTTTTTT. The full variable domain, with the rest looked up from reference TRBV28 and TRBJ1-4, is DVKVTQSSRYLVKRTGEKVFLECVQDMDHENMFWYRQDPGLGLRLIYFSYDVKMKEKGDIPEGYSVSREKKERFSLILESASTNQTSMYLCAIQTFDNEKLFFGSGTQLSVL.

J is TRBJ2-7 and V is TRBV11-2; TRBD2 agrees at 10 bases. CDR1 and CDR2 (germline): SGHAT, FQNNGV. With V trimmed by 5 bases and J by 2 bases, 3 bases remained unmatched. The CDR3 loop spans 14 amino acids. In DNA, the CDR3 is TGTGCCAGCAGCGTTACTAGCGGGGCCTACGAGCAGTACTTC. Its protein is CASSVTSGAYEQYF. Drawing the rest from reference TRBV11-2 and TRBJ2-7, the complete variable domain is EAGVAQSPRYKIIEKRQSVAFWCNPISGHATLYWYQQILGQGPKLLIQFQNNGVVDDSQLPKDRFSAERLKGVDSTLKIQPAKLEDSAVYLCASSVTSGAYEQYFGPGTRLTVT.

CDR3 residues: CASSSTTASYEQYF. The DNA of the CDR3 is TGTGCCAGCAGCTCCACTACAGCTTCCTACGAGCAGTACTTC. The rearrangement joins TRBV5-5 to TRBJ2-7; the D is unclear. This CDR3 is built from 14 residues. The germline V gene encodes CDR1 SGHKS and CDR2 YYEKEE (reference sequence). Trimming took 3 bases from V and 1 from J, leaving 11 bases between them.

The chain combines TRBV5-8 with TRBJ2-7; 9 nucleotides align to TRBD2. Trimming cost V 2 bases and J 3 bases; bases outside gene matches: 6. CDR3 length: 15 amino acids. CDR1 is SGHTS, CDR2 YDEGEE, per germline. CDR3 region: CASSFKAGGHYEQYF. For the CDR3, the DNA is TGTGCCAGCAGCTTTAAGGCGGGAGGGCACTACGAGCAGTACTTC.

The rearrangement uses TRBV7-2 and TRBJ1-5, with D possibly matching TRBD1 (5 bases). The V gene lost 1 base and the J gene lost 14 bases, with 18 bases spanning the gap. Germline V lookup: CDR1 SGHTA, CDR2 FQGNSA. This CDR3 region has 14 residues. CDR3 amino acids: CASSLDRGALSKHF. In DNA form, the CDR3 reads TGTGCCAGCAGCTTAGATAGAGGGGCTCTAAGCAAGCATTTT.

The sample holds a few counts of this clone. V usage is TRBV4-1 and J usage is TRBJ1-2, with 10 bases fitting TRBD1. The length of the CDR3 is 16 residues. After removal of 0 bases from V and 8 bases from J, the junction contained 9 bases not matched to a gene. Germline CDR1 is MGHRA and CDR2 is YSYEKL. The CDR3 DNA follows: TGCGCCAGCAGCCAAGATCTTTTGGTGACAGGGGGCGGCTACACCTTC. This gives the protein CASSQDLLVTGGGYTF.

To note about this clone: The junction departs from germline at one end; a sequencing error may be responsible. CDR3 sequence reads: CRASDSYEQYF. The CDR3, as DNA: TGCAGAGCTAGCGACTCCTACGAGCAGTACTTC. J is TRBJ2-7 and V is TRBV20-1, with TRBD2 as a possible D gene (6 bases). CDR3 size: 11 residues. Germline CDR1 is DFQATT and CDR2 is SNEGSKA (reference sequence).

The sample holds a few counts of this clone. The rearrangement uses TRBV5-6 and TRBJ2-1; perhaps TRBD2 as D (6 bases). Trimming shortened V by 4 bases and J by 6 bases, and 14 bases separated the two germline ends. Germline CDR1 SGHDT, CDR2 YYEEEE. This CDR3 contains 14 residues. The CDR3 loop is CASSIPREFNEQFF. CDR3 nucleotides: TGTGCCAGCAGCATCCCACGGGAGTTCAATGAGCAGTTCTTC. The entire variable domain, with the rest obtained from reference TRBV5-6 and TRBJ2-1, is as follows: DAGVTQSPTHLIKTRGQQVTLRCSPKSGHDTVSWYQQALGQGPQFIFQYYEEEERQRGNFPDRFSGHQFPNYSSELNVNALLLGDSALYLCASSIPREFNEQFFGPGTRLTVL.

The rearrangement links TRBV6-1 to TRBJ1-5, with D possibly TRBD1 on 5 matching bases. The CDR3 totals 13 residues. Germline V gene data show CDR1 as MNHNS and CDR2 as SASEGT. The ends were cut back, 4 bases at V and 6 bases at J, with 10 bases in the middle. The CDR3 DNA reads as TGTGCCAGCAGTGTAAGGGGAGGTCAGCCCCAGCATTTT. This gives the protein CASSVRGGQPQHF.

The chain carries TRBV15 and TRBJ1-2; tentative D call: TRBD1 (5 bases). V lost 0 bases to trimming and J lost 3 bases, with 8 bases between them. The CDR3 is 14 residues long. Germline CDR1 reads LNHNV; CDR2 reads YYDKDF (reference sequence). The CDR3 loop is CATSRDPGDYGYTF. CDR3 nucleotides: TGTGCCACCAGCAGAGATCCGGGGGACTATGGCTACACCTTC. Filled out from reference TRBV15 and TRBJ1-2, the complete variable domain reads DAMVIQNPRYQVTQFGKPVTLSCSQTLNHNVMYWYQQKSSQAPKLLFHYYDKDFNNEADTPDNFQSRRPNTSFCFLDIRSPGLGDTAMYLCATSRDPGDYGYTFGSGTRLTVV.

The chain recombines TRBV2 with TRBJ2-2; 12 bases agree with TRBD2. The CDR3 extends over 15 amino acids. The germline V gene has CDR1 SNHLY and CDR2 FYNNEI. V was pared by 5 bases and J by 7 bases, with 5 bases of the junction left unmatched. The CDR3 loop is CASSRTSGESGELFF. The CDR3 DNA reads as TGTGCCAGCAGTAGGACTAGCGGGGAAAGCGGGGAGCTGTTTTTT.

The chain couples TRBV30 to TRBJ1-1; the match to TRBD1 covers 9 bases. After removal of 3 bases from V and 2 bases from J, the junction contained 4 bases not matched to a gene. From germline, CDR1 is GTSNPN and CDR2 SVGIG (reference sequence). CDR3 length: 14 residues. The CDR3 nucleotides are TGTGCCTGGAGGGGACAGGGAGTTAACACTGAAGCTTTCTTT. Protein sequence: CAWRGQGVNTEAFF. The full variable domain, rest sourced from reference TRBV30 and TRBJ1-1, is SQTIHQWPATLVQPVGSPLSLECTVEGTSNPNLYWYRQAAGRGLQLLFYSVGIGQISSEVPQNLSASRPQDRQFILSSKKLLLSDSGFYLCAWRGQGVNTEAFFGQGTRLTVV.

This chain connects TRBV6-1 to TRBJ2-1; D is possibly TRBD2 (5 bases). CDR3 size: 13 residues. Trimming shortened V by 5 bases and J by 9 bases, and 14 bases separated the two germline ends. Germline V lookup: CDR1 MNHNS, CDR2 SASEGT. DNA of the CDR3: TGTGCCAGCAGTCCCGTGAGGGCCGGTGAGCAGTTCTTC. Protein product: CASSPVRAGEQFF.

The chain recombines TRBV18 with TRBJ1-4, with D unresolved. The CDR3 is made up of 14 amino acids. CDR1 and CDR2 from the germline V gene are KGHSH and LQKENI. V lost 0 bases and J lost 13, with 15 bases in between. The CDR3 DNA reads TGTGCCAGCTCACCACCTCCACCGGCGGGAGGACTGTTTTTT. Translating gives CASSPPPPAGGLFF. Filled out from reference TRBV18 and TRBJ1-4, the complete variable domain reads NAGVMQNPRHLVRRRGQEARLRCSPMKGHSHVYWYRQLPEEGLKFMVYLQKENIIDESGMPKERFSAEFPKEGPSILRIQQVVRGDSAAYFCASSPPPPAGGLFFGSGTQLSVL.

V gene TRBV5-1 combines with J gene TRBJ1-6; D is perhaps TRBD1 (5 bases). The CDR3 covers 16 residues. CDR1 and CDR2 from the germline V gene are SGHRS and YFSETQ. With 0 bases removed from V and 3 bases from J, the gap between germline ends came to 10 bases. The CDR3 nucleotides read TGCGCCAGCAGCTTGGGGAGGGACCGCTATAATTCACCCCTCCACTTT. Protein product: CASSLGRDRYNSPLHF.

Written as DNA, the CDR3 is TGTGCCAGCAGTGAAGATCACAGGGGGGGGACTGAAGCTTTCTTT. Protein sequence: CASSEDHRGGTEAFF. The chain combines TRBV6-1 with TRBJ1-1, with TRBD1 identical over 8 bases. Germline assignment: CDR1 MNHNS and CDR2 SASEGT. The CDR3 has 15 amino acids. J was trimmed by 5 bases and V by 1 base; bases with no gene match: 6.